The TCR beta chain described here comes from a study of beta chain features in type 1 diabetes. Findings and limits, study-wide: Type 1 diabetes patients showed a moderate but significant shortening of TCRB CDR3s in all four CD4+ subsets. A potential influence of HLA type upon TCRB rearrangement remained unresolved herein.

Concerning this clone: Its antigen is unknown.

This CDR3 is 16 amino acids long. V was shortened by 1 base and J by 2 bases, with 13 bases between the two germline ends. CDR1 SGHAT and CDR2 FQNNGV come from the germline V gene. Sorting based on CD45RO/CCR7/CD25/CD127/CD95/CD27 separated CD4+ naive, central memory, regulatory and stem cell-like memory cells. Sorted cells reached over 95% purity in every population. Reverse transcription of all isolated RNA meant that expressed TCRB transcripts were sequenced. Generated by immunoSEQ multiplex PCR, the TCRdb table keeps only in-frame clones and is missing some. Here the sample spans around 280,000 clones, around 16% being singletons.

The TCR was taken from a man aged 18 to 29 with type 1 diabetes. V gene TRBV11-2 combines with J gene TRBJ2-3, with D maybe TRBD2 (6 bases). The sample comprised naive CD4+ T cells from blood. CDR3 protein: CASSLALAENTDTQYF. The CDR3, as DNA: TGTGCCAGCAGCTTAGCGTTAGCGGAGAACACAGATACGCAGTATTTT.